This T cell receptor beta chain was captured by sequencing in a study of blood T cell repertoires in COVID-19. Study overall: Italy, Spain and the United States were the sources of the convalescent and acute COVID-19 samples. Sources were T cells, B-cell-depleted T cells, or PBMCs; the material itself was cDNA or gDNA.

The V end lost 5 bases, the J end lost 0 bases, and 12 bases lay between the germline ends. The CDR3 spans 15 residues. The germline V gene encodes CDR1 LNHDA and CDR2 SQIVND (reference sequence). As originally analysed: Estimated nucleated cell counts came from reference gene primer amplification. Profiling relied on immunoSEQ multiplex PCR, and the TCRdb table lists in-frame clones only, not all of them. Clonal size and the V and J genes are those of that table, whereas D and trimming came from the DNA. The table has approximately 140,000 clones, around 89% seen once. The chain joins TRBV19 to TRBJ2-3, with no clear D. Sequencing was carried out using peripheral blood. This clonotype was obtained from a man aged 45-65 years with active or convalescent COVID-19. CDR3 DNA sequence: TGTGCCAGTAGTTCCCGAGATCGGAGCACAGATACGCAGTATTTT. It codes for CASSSRDRSTDTQYF.